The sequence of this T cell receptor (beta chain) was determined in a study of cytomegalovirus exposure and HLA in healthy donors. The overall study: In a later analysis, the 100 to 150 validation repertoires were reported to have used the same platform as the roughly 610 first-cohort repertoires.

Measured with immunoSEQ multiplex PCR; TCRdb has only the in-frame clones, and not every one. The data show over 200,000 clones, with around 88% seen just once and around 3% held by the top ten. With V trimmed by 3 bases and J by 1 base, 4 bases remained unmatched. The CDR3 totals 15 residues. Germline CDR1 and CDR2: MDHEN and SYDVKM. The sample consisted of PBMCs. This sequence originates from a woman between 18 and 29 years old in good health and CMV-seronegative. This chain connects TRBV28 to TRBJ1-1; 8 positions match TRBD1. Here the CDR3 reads CASSFLDRENTEAFF. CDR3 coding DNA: TGTGCCAGCAGTTTCCTGGACAGGGAGAACACTGAAGCTTTCTTT.